The text below deals with one TCR beta chain. The data were taken from a study of siplizumab effects on memory and regulatory T cells. Germline-derived CDR1 and CDR2 are SGHTA and FQGNSA. The CDR3 is made up of 14 amino acids. V was cut by 8 bases and J by 4 bases, with 14 bases left in between. Data came from immunoSEQ multiplex PCR; TCRdb stores just in-frame clones and leaves some out. The sample carries about 110,000 clones, more than 90% recorded once. V gene TRBV7-2 combines with J gene TRBJ2-2; TRBD2 is a possible D gene (5 bases). Sample: CD4+ T cells sorted from blood. This clonotype was sampled from a human donor in good health. In DNA form, the CDR3 reads TGTGCCAGCGGCCAGAGGGCAGGCACCGGGGAGCTGTTTTTT. Translating it yields CASGQRAGTGELFF.